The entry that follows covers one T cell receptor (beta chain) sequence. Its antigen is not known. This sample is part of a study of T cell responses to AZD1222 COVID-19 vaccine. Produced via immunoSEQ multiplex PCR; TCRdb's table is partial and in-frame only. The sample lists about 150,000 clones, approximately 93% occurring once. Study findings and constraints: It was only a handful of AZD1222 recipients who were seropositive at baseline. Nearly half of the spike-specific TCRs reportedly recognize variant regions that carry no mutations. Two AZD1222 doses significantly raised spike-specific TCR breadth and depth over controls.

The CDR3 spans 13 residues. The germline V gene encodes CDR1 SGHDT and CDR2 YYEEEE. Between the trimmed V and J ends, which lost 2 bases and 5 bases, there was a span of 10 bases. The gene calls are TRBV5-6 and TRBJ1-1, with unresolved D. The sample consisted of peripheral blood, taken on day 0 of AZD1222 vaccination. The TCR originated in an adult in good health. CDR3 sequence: CASSLEGVTEAFF. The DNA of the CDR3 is TGTGCCAGCAGCTTAGAGGGTGTGACTGAAGCTTTCTTT.